Detailed here is one TCR beta chain. Germline is not matched at one junction end, which may reflect a read error. Library construction for TCR beta used iRepertoire HTBI primers and Arm-PCR of CDR3 regions. In TCRdb, the multiplex PCR reads were re-called with MiXCR into one record per CDR3 protein. The data show fewer than 350,000 distinct CDR3 sequences, over 15% seen once. Time point noted: newly diagnosed GD, antithyroid drugs for less than 3 months. TCR sequences were obtained from RNA taken from PBMCs. Patients hailed from an endocrinology department in Xi'an, China. This CDR3 is built from 12 residues. Germline lookup yields CDR1 MNHEY and CDR2 SVGEGT. The data belong to a study of regulatory T cells in long-lasting Graves disease. Study in general: Newly diagnosed Graves' patients had taken antithyroid drugs under 3 months.

Sequenced material: peripheral blood mononuclear cells (PBMCs), taken at new diagnosis, from a patient treated with antithyroid drugs. This TCR came from a female donor with Graves disease. J is TRBJ2-3 and V is TRBV6-2 or TRBV6-3; no clear D gene. The CDR3 DNA sequence: TGTGTCAGCAGTCCTACTTCAGATACGCAGTATTTT. It yields the protein CVSSPTSDTQYF.